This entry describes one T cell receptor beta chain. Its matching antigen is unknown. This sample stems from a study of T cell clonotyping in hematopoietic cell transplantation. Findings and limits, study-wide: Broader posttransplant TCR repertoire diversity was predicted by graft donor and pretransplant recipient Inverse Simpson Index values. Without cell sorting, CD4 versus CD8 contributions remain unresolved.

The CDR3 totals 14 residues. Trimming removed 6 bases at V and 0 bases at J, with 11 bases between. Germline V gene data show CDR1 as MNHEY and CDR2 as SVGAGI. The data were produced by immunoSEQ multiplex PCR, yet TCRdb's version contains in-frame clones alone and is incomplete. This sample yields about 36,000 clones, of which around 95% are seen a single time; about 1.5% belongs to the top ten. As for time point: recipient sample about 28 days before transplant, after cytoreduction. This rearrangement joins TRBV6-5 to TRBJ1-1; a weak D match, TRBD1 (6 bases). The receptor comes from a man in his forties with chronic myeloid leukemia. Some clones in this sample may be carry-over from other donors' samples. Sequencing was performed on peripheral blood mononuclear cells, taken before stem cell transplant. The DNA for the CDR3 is TGTGCCAGCAGGGCCGGACAGATGAACACTGAAGCTTTCTTT. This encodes CASRAGQMNTEAFF.